This TCR beta chain was obtained from a study of blood T cell repertoires in COVID-19 (dated by TCRdb to 2018 to 2021). Background on the whole study: The collaborator samples originated in the United States, Italy and Spain and spanned the acute and convalescent phases of COVID-19. The prospective study material was composed of cDNA or gDNA derived from T cells, B-cell-depleted T cells, or PBMCs. The dataset comprised deeply sampled blood TCRbeta repertoires from subjects exposed to, actively infected with, or recovered from COVID-19. The repertoires were released in a freely available public database intended as a resource for research on the immune response to SARS-CoV-2. The samples were drawn from the first 160 participants of the ongoing ImmuneRACE study and from over 950 subjects provided by 6 global collaborators. Sample metadata almost always included a de-identified subject ID, COVID-19 status, age in years and sex. Where available, HLA class I and class II types were obtained from metadata supplied by the sample provider rather than from assay-based typing. Broader findings and caveats from the paper: The quantity of clinical and demographic metadata differed by source and by participant and was supplied without curation.

The immunoSEQ Assay, a bias-controlled multiplex PCR, was used to amplify TCRbeta CDR3 regions from genomic DNA. Under the source paper's analysis protocol: Nucleated cell counts per sample were estimated from amplification of reference gene primers within the assay. To quantify the absolute abundance of each unique TCRbeta CDR3 rearrangement, sequence reads were collapsed and filtered. For each sample, productive Simpson clonality was calculated as the square root of Simpson's diversity index across productive rearrangements. As stored in TCRdb, this immuneACCESS dataset retains in-frame rearrangements with V and J assigned. A fraction of the clones does not appear; measured against another copy, unresolved V genes explain less than half of the discrepancy, and the remainder lacks a known reason. V and J calls and clone size are those listed in that table; D and trimming were worked out from the DNA. The sample includes 120,000 or so clones, with 85% observed a single time. The biggest ten clones account for approximately 6.6% of the sample.

The CDR3 sequence holds 17 residues, the cysteine and phenylalanine included. Only the CDR3 region is kept as DNA, spanning 51 bases read in frame from base 1. The germline V gene specifies SGHRS as CDR1 and YFSETQ as CDR2. The junction shows trimming of 5 bases on V and 1 base on J, and the gene matches do not reach 9 bases of it. The collaborating institutions used their own protocols to collect whole blood in K2EDTA tubes. For TCRbeta analysis, collaborators shipped samples in one of three forms: frozen whole blood, isolated PBMCs, or DNA extracted from either of those sample types. Comments on this clone: Its antigen remains unidentified. Base qualities are not at hand, and no much larger clone is one base apart.

The sequenced material came from peripheral blood. This sequence originates from an elderly man with active or convalescent COVID-19. The rearrangement combines TRBV5-1 with TRBJ2-7, and TRBD2 matches 13 of the central bases. The CDR3 corresponds to CASSDLLLAGGSYEQYF. In nucleotide form, the sequence is TGCGCCAGCAGTGACCTGTTACTAGCGGGAGGGTCCTACGAGCAGTACTTC.